These T cell receptor beta chains were read from a single sample in a study of technical replicates of blood from a handful of donors. Clones were sequenced by immunoSEQ multiplex PCR, and TCRdb holds only the in-frame ones, with some missing. The sample yields approximately 80,000 clones, about 89% seen once. The material sequenced was T cells isolated from PBMCs. The receptor source for this set is a human donor in good health. CDR3s include the opening cysteine and the closing phenylalanine or tryptophan. A D gene is named only where the DNA matches it firmly. Rows give clone size only sometimes, using once, few, many, or a class for an expanded clone.

J,size,length,D,V,CDR3,DNA
TRBJ1-2,few,14,-,TRBV21-1,CASSRAGEGYGYTF,TGTGCCAGCAGCCGAGCAGGGGAAGGCTATGGCTACACCTTC
TRBJ1-3,once,16,TRBD1,TRBV5-4,CASSRRQGRSLDTIYF,TGTGCCAGCAGCCGCCGACAGGGGAGATCATTGGACACCATATATTTT
TRBJ2-5,-,14,-,TRBV4-1,CASSLQAVGATQYF,TGCGCCAGCAGCCTTCAGGCCGTGGGAGCGACCCAGTACTTC
TRBJ2-3,-,14,-,TRBV6-1,CASRIITLTDTQYF,TGTGCCAGCAGGATTATAACTTTGACAGATACGCAGTATTTT
TRBJ2-6,-,14,-,TRBV7-2,CASSRTGGANVLTF,TGTGCCAGCAGCCGGACGGGGGGGGCCAACGTCCTGACTTTC
TRBJ2-3,-,13,-,TRBV7-3,CASSSQSTDTQYF,TGTGCCAGCAGCTCCCAATCCACAGATACGCAGTATTTT
TRBJ2-7,-,16,TRBD2,TRBV4-1,CASSLQLAGGLYEQYF,TGCGCCAGCAGCCTTCAACTAGCGGGAGGGCTCTACGAGCAGTACTTC
TRBJ1-2,few,9,-,TRBV6-1,CASGRGYTF,TGTGCCAGCGGCAGGGGCTACACCTTC
TRBJ2-7,-,16,-,TRBV18,CASSPTLGTKSYEQYF,TGTGCCAGCTCACCAACGTTGGGGACAAAATCCTACGAGCAGTACTTC
TRBJ1-4,-,14,-,TRBV19,CASKNSQGREKLFF,TGTGCCAGTAAAAATTCGCAGGGTCGAGAAAAACTGTTTTTT
TRBJ2-5,-,15,-,TRBV11-2,CASSLSRHQQETQYF,TGTGCCAGCAGCCTTTCCCGACACCAACAAGAGACCCAGTACTTC
TRBJ1-1,few,12,-,TRBV5-6,CASSLASVRAFF,TGTGCCAGCAGCTTGGCGAGTGTTAGAGCTTTCTTT
TRBJ2-1,-,16,TRBD2,TRBV4-3,CASSQLGTSGYNEQFF,TGCGCCAGCAGCCAACTTGGGACTAGCGGATACAATGAGCAGTTCTTC
TRBJ2-1,-,13,TRBD2,TRBV2,CASKAGGDNEQFF,TGTGCCAGCAAAGCGGGAGGGGACAATGAGCAGTTCTTC
TRBJ1-1,-,14,TRBD1,TRBV30,CAWGTGIEVPEAFF,TGTGCCTGGGGGACAGGGATAGAAGTACCTGAAGCTTTCTTT
TRBJ2-6,-,15,-,TRBV28,CASSLLSSGANVLTF,TGTGCCAGCAGTTTACTAAGTTCTGGGGCCAACGTCCTGACTTTC
TRBJ1-2,-,15,TRBD1,TRBV5-1,CASSEWTGGNYGYTF,TGCGCCAGCAGCGAATGGACAGGGGGCAACTATGGCTACACCTTC
TRBJ1-1,few,14,-,TRBV5-4,CASSLESGPSGAFF,TGTGCCAGCAGCTTGGAGTCAGGCCCCTCGGGGGCTTTCTTT
TRBJ1-2,-,12,-,TRBV4-2,CASSQGLHGYTF,TGTGCCAGCAGCCAAGGACTGCATGGCTACACCTTC
TRBJ2-4,once,15,-,TRBV18,CASSDPGLAKNIQYF,TGTGCCAGCTCAGATCCAGGGTTAGCCAAAAACATTCAGTACTTC